The T cell receptor (beta chain) under discussion was sequenced for a study of blood T cell repertoires in COVID-19. Study as a whole: T cells, B-cell-depleted T cells, or PBMCs supplied cDNA or gDNA.

The germline V gene encodes CDR1 SGHRS and CDR2 YFSETQ. The CDR3 has 14 amino acids. J was trimmed by 7 bases and V by 5 bases; bases with no gene match: 8. The repertoire was sequenced with immunoSEQ multiplex PCR; TCRdb's copy has only in-frame clones and lacks some. The data show 180,000 or so clones, about 86% seen once. The TCR comes from a man in his 60s with acute or convalescent COVID-19. The source material was peripheral blood. The rearrangement uses TRBV5-1 and TRBJ2-1, with TRBD2 matching 8 bases. The DNA for the CDR3 is TGCGCCAGCAGGACCGGGACTAGTCGAAATGAGCAGTTCTTC. Translating gives CASRTGTSRNEQFF.